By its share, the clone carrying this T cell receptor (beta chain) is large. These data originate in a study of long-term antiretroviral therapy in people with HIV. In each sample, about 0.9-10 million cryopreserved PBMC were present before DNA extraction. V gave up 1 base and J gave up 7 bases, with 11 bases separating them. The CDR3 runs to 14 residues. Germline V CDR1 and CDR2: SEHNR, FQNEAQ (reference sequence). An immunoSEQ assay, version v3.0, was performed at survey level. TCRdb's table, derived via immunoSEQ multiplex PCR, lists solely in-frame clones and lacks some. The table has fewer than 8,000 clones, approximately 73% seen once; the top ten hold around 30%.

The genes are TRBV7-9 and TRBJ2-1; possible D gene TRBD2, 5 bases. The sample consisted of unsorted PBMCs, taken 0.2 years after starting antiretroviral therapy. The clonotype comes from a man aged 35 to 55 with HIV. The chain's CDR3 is CASSLVLEGNEQFF. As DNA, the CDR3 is TGTGCCAGCAGCTTAGTGCTAGAGGGAAATGAGCAGTTCTTC.